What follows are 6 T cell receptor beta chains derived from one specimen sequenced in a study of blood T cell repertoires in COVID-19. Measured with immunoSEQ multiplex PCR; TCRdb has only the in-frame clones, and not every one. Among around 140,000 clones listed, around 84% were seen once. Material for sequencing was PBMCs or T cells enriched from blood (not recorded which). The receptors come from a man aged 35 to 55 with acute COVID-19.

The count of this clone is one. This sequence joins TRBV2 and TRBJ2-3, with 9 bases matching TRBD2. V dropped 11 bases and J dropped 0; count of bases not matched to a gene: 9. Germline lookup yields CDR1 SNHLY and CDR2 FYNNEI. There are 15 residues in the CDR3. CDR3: CAGSRTSGSTDTQYF. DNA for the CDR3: TGTGCCGGGAGTAGAACTAGCGGGAGCACAGATACGCAGTATTTT.

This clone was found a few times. The DNA for the CDR3 is TGTGCCACCGGACAGCTTTATAATTCACCCCTCCACTTT. Protein product: CATGQLYNSPLHF. This chain joins TRBV28 and TRBJ1-6; tentatively, D is TRBD1 (6 bases). CDR1 and CDR2 from the germline V gene are MDHEN and SYDVKM. Trimming left V 10 bases short and J 4 bases short, with 11 bases between. CDR3 size: 13 residues.

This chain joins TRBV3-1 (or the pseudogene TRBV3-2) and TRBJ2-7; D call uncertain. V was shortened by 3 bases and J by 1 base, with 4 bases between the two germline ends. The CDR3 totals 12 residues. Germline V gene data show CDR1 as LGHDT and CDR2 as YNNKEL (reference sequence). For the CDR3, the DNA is TGTGCCAGCAGCCACGTTTCCTACGAGCAGTACTTC. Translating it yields CASSHVSYEQYF.

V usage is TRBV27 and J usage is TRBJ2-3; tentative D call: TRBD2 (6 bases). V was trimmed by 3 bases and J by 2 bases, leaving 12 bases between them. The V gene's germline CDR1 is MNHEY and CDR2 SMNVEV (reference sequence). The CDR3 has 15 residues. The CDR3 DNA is TGTGCCAGCAGTTTCTGGAGGGAGTACACAGATACGCAGTATTTT. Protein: CASSFWREYTDTQYF.

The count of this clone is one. In DNA, the CDR3 is TGTGCCAGCACCAGACTAGTAAAGCACGAGCAGTACTTC. It yields the protein CASTRLVKHEQYF. This chain connects TRBV28 to TRBJ2-7; D is perhaps TRBD2 (6 bases). Germline CDR1 is MDHEN and CDR2 is SYDVKM. With 7 bases removed from V and 5 bases from J, the gap between germline ends came to 15 bases. The CDR3 length is 13 residues.

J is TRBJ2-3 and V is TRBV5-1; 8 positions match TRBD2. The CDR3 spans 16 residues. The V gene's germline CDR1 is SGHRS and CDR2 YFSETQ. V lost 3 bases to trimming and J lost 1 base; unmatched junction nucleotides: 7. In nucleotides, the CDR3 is TGCGCCAGCAGCTCGGGGACTAGATCGGGCACAGATACGCAGTATTTT. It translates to CASSSGTRSGTDTQYF. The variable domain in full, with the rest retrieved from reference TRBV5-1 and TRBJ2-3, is KAGVTQTPRYLIKTRGQQVTLSCSPISGHRSVSWYQQTPGQGLQFLFEYFSETQRNKGNFPGRFSGRQFSNSRSEMNVSTLELGDSALYLCASSSGTRSGTDTQYFGPGTRLTVL.